These T cell receptor beta chains were read from a single sample in a study of cytomegalovirus exposure and HLA in healthy donors. The assay was immunoSEQ multiplex PCR, and TCRdb's table has in-frame clones only and misses some. The table records approximately 87,000 clones, roughly 81% of them present only once. The sample was PBMCs. These receptors came from a woman between 18 and 29 years old in good health and CMV-seropositive. Each CDR3 is given with its conserved first and last residue. Each record gives: V gene, J gene, CDR3 protein.

>TRBV6-1|TRBJ1-2
CASSEYGTGGPNYGYTF
>TRBV5-6|TRBJ1-2
CASSLVAANYGYTF
>TRBV10-1|TRBJ1-1
CASSDPGGEAFF
>TRBV27|TRBJ1-5
CASSRGQADQPQHF
>TRBV7-6|TRBJ2-7
CASSLAVDYEQYF
>TRBV28|TRBJ1-2
CASSVRVRGYGYTF
>TRBV28|TRBJ2-3
CASSELAGEDTQYF
>TRBV6-5|TRBJ1-5
CASSVDRGRYQPQHF
>TRBV6-1|TRBJ2-7
CASSAAGEGEQYF
>TRBV5-6|TRBJ2-2
CASSLVRGPTGELFF
>TRBV6-5|TRBJ1-2
CASSRETGYGYTF
>TRBV7-2|TRBJ2-3
CASSKVAGPQYF
>TRBV29-1|TRBJ2-2
CSATAGGNTGELFF
>TRBV29-1|TRBJ2-5
CSVAVFGNHRSEAQYF
>TRBV5-1|TRBJ2-6
CASSLEGRASSGANVLTF
>TRBV7-9|TRBJ1-4
CASSSPEATNEKLFF
>TRBV7-8|TRBJ1-5
CASSLGTGFLQPQHF
>TRBV19|TRBJ2-7
CASSPAGTFRWEQYF